Each of the 15 T cell receptor beta chains below was sequenced from the same sample in a study of cytomegalovirus exposure and HLA in healthy donors. Sequenced by immunoSEQ multiplex PCR; TCRdb stores in-frame clones only, minus some. The sample records more than 250,000 clones, roughly nine tenths being singletons. The source material was PBMCs. These receptors were obtained from a young woman in good health and CMV-seropositive.

This clone was counted between two and nine times. The V and J genes are TRBV2 and TRBJ2-2, with a weak D call TRBD2 (6 bases). V was clipped by 7 bases and J by 2 bases, with 17 bases between them. CDR1 and CDR2 from the germline V gene are SNHLY and FYNNEI. The CDR3 contains 16 residues. The CDR3 loop reads CASTRRLVGNTGELFF. In DNA form, the CDR3 reads TGTGCCAGCACCAGAAGACTAGTCGGAAACACCGGGGAGCTGTTTTTT.

The chain links TRBV9 to TRBJ2-1; D uncertain. CDR1 and CDR2 from the germline V gene are SGDLS and YYNGEE. V was cut by 3 bases and J by 5 bases, with 15 bases left in between. The CDR3 extends over 15 amino acids. The chain's CDR3 is CASSEPIAENNEQFF. The CDR3 bases are TGTGCCAGCAGCGAGCCCATCGCAGAGAACAATGAGCAGTTCTTC.

The chain combines TRBV6-1 with TRBJ2-7; the match to TRBD1 covers 8 bases. From germline, CDR1 is MNHNS and CDR2 SASEGT. The CDR3 spans 15 residues. J was trimmed by 1 base and V by 3 bases; bases with no gene match: 5. The CDR3 nucleotides are TGTGCCAGCAGTGAGACAGGGGAAGGATCCTACGAGCAGTACTTC. It is translated as CASSETGEGSYEQYF.

This chain links TRBV6-5 with TRBJ2-1, with D maybe TRBD2 (5 bases). Germline-derived CDR1 and CDR2 are MNHEY and SVGAGI. V was trimmed by 6 bases and J by 6 bases, leaving 12 bases between them. The CDR3 loop spans 13 amino acids. CDR3 DNA sequence: TGTGCCAGCAGCCCGCCTCTAGCCAATGAGCAGTTCTTC. This translates into CASSPPLANEQFF.

V usage is TRBV6-5 and J usage is TRBJ2-1, with 7 positions matching TRBD1. Germline assignment: CDR1 MNHEY and CDR2 SVGAGI. The CDR3 consists of 16 residues. The J segment lost 0 bases and the V segment lost 2 bases, leaving 4 bases of the junction unmatched. CDR3 amino acids: CASSYHRGSSYNEQFF. In DNA form, the CDR3 reads TGTGCCAGCAGTTACCACAGGGGCTCCTCCTACAATGAGCAGTTCTTC.

DNA of the CDR3: TGCGCCAGCAGCTCCAGCTCGGGGGCCAACGTCCTGACTTTC. Its translation: CASSSSSGANVLTF. V usage is TRBV5-1 and J usage is TRBJ2-6; D not certain. Per the germline V gene, CDR1 is SGHRS and CDR2 is YFSETQ. V gave up 3 bases and J gave up 4 bases, with 8 bases separating them. The CDR3 has 14 amino acids.

The rearrangement links TRBV7-9 to TRBJ1-1; D remains unclear. The CDR3 totals 12 residues. Trimming stripped 5 bases from V and 3 bases from J, with 7 bases between. The germline CDR1 and CDR2 sequences are SEHNR and FQNEAQ (reference sequence). CDR3 in DNA: TGTGCCAGCAGCCCGAGGGACACTGAAGCTTTCTTT. Protein sequence: CASSPRDTEAFF.

This chain connects TRBV7-8 to TRBJ1-5, with 7 nucleotides matching TRBD1. CDR3 length: 17 amino acids. From germline, CDR1 is SGHVS and CDR2 FQNEAQ. Germline trimming cut 0 bases from V and 1 base from J; bases unmatched to any gene: 6. As DNA, the CDR3 is TGTGCCAGCAGCTTAGCGGCCGGGACAGAAAGCAATCAGCCCCAGCATTTT. Translated: CASSLAAGTESNQPQHF.

This clone was observed a few times. This chain joins TRBV4-3 and TRBJ1-6; unclear D gene. The CDR3 sequence is 13 residues long. Trimming took off 0 bases at V and 7 bases at J, with 4 bases between the two ends. CDR1 and CDR2 from the germline V gene are LGHNA and YSLEER. CDR3 region: CASSQDRNSPLHF. The CDR3 nucleotides are TGCGCCAGCAGCCAAGACAGAAATTCACCCCTCCACTTT.

The rearrangement joins TRBV10-3 to TRBJ1-5, with D possibly TRBD1 on 5 matching bases. The germline V gene encodes CDR1 ENHRY and CDR2 SYGVKD. Trimming cost V 3 bases and J 2 bases, with 11 bases left between them. The CDR3 runs to 15 residues. The CDR3 nucleotides are TGTGCCATCAGTGACGGGGGGAAGGGCAATCAGCCCCAGCATTTT. This codes for CAISDGGKGNQPQHF.

This sequence joins TRBV6-5 and TRBJ1-2, with a weak D call TRBD1 (5 bases). Germline V gene data show CDR1 as MNHEY and CDR2 as SVGAGI. The CDR3 extends over 14 amino acids. The ends were cut back, 5 bases at V and 6 bases at J, with 16 bases in the middle. CDR3 loop: CASSGGGGSNGYTF. The CDR3, as DNA: TGTGCCAGCAGTGGGGGGGGAGGGAGTAATGGCTACACCTTC.

This chain connects TRBV28 to TRBJ1-3, with 7 bases that match TRBD1. CDR1 and CDR2 from the germline V gene are MDHEN and SYDVKM. This CDR3 is built from 13 residues. V lost 4 bases, J lost 8 bases, and 5 bases stayed unmatched. The CDR3: CASSSQGVYTIYF. The CDR3 region has the DNA TGTGCCAGCAGTTCTCAGGGGGTTTACACCATATATTTT.

A single count supports this clone. This chain uses TRBV27 with TRBJ1-1, with 7 bases lining up with TRBD1. Germline V lookup: CDR1 MNHEY, CDR2 SMNVEV (reference sequence). J gave up 2 bases and V 5 bases, and 5 bases lay outside the gene matches. This CDR3 comprises 14 residues. CDR3 sequence: CASSRGQPNTEAFF. In DNA form, the CDR3 reads TGTGCCAGCAGTAGGGGGCAGCCAAACACTGAAGCTTTCTTT.

The chain has TRBV30 and TRBJ2-7; D not resolved. Germline-derived CDR1 and CDR2 are GTSNPN and SVGIG (reference sequence). The CDR3 is 11 amino acids. The germline V and J ends were trimmed by 1 base and 4 bases, with 5 bases remaining between them. CDR3 sequence reads: CAWSGLYEQYF. The CDR3 coding sequence is TGTGCCTGGAGTGGCCTATACGAGCAGTACTTC.

This clone was detected only once. The V call is TRBV9, the J call TRBJ2-7; no reliable D call. The germline CDR1 and CDR2 sequences are SGDLS and YYNGEE. This CDR3 has 17 amino acids. Between the trimmed V and J ends, which lost 3 bases and 3 bases, there was a span of 22 bases. The DNA of the CDR3 is TGTGCCAGCAGCGCCCGCCACGAGCACAGTCCAGTCTACGAGCAGTACTTC. This gives the protein CASSARHEHSPVYEQYF. Based on the CDR3 plus reference TRBV9 and TRBJ2-7, the full variable domain is DSGVTQTPKHLITATGQRVTLRCSPRSGDLSVYWYQQSLDQGLQFLIQYYNGEERAKGNILERFSAQQFPDLHSELNLSSLELGDSALYFCASSARHEHSPVYEQYFGPGTRLTVT.